Sequencing of this TCR beta chain was carried out in a study of beta chain features in type 1 diabetes. Whole-study findings and limits: There was a moderate but significant shortening of TCRB CDR3s in all four CD4+ subsets of Type 1 diabetes patients.

cDNA synthesis used the whole RNA isolate, giving expressed TCRB sequences. The average output of naive, central memory and regulatory T cell samples was approximately 3.7 million reads. Method: immunoSEQ multiplex PCR; TCRdb's copy keeps in-frame clones and lacks some. This table holds 150,000 or so clones, 7.5% to 9.5% found once. This CDR3 comprises 14 residues. The germline V gene has CDR1 SGHRS and CDR2 YFSETQ. V lost 6 bases to trimming and J lost 3 bases; unmatched junction nucleotides: 4. Cell sorting via CD45RO/CCR7/CD25/CD127/CD95/CD27 was performed to obtain CD4+ naive, central memory, regulatory and stem cell-like memory cells. In regard to this clone: Antigen specificity is unknown.

Sequenced material: central memory CD4+ T cells from blood. The rearrangement links TRBV5-1 to TRBJ2-3, with 10 bases identical to TRBD2. This sequence originates from a woman in her late teens or twenties with type 1 diabetes. The CDR3 nucleotides read TGCGCCAGCAAGCGGGAGGGCCAGACAGATACGCAGTATTTT. Its protein product is CASKREGQTDTQYF.